One sample yielded the 17 T cell receptor beta chains listed below, sequenced in a study of blood T cell repertoires in COVID-19. The protocol was immunoSEQ multiplex PCR, while the TCRdb copy is restricted to in-frame clones and leaves out a portion. The top ten hold 5.5% to 6% of the sample, which has more than 300,000 clones, nearly 90% seen once. Sequenced material: PBMCs or T cells enriched from blood (not recorded which). The receptors shown here come from a woman aged 25 to 39 who had recovered from COVID-19.

This chain links TRBV11-3 with TRBJ2-3; 12 bases fit TRBD1. J gave up 4 bases and V 5 bases, and 4 bases lay outside the gene matches. Germline values: CDR1 SGHNT, CDR2 YENEEA. The CDR3 loop spans 15 amino acids. CDR3 sequence (DNA): TGTGCCAGCAGCCGGGGGGACAGGGGGCCAGATACGCAGTATTTT. This encodes CASSRGDRGPDTQYF.

V is TRBV7-9 and J is TRBJ2-7, with D perhaps matching TRBD1 (6 bases). This CDR3 has 13 residues. Trimming took 4 bases from V and 5 from J, leaving 12 bases between them. CDR1 is SEHNR and CDR2 is FQNEAQ in the germline V gene (reference sequence). The CDR3 region is CASSSKDRNEQYF. The CDR3 bases are TGTGCCAGCAGCTCAAAGGACAGAAACGAGCAGTACTTC.

The chain links TRBV4-1 to TRBJ1-5, with TRBD1 matching 9 bases. This CDR3 region has 16 residues. Germline loops: CDR1 MGHRA, CDR2 YSYEKL. Germline trimming cut 0 bases from V and 8 bases from J; bases unmatched to any gene: 8. DNA of the CDR3: TGCGCCAGCAGCCAAGAAGAGGGACAGGGTAGGGAGCCCCAGCATTTT. Amino acid sequence: CASSQEEGQGREPQHF.

As regards this clone: This same CDR3 is encoded by further DNA sequences in the sample. The gene calls are TRBV5-1 and TRBJ1-5, with 10 bases aligning to TRBD1. Per germline, CDR1 SGHRS and CDR2 YFSETQ. Unmatched junction bases numbered 3, after V lost 4 bases and J lost 2 bases. CDR3 length equals 15 residues. This CDR3 reads CASSPTGGGNQPQHF. CDR3 DNA sequence: TGCGCCAGCAGCCCGACAGGGGGCGGCAATCAGCCCCAGCATTTT.

J is TRBJ1-1 and V is TRBV7-2; D remains ambiguous. Trimming pared 1 base from V and 2 bases from J, leaving 8 bases between. The germline CDR1 and CDR2 sequences are SGHTA and FQGNSA. The CDR3 consists of 14 residues. The CDR3 DNA reads TGTGCCAGCAGCTTAGGTTCGGGAAACACTGAAGCTTTCTTT. It specifies CASSLGSGNTEAFF. The full variable domain, in which reference TRBV7-2 and TRBJ1-1 provide the parts outside the CDR3, is GAGVSQSPSNKVTEKGKDVELRCDPISGHTALYWYRQSLGQGLEFLIYFQGNSAPDKSGLPSDRFSAERTGGSVSTLTIQRTQQEDSAVYLCASSLGSGNTEAFFGQGTRLTVV.

The chain is built from TRBV18 and TRBJ1-2; D gene uncertain. Germline V gene lookup returns CDR1 KGHSH and CDR2 LQKENI. The CDR3 consists of 15 residues. V lost 1 base and J lost 1, with 10 bases in between. The DNA for the CDR3 is TGTGCCAGCTCACCACTCAGACTCTTTAACTATGGCTACACCTTC. Amino acid sequence: CASSPLRLFNYGYTF. Full variable domain (rest looked up from reference TRBV18 and TRBJ1-2): NAGVMQNPRHLVRRRGQEARLRCSPMKGHSHVYWYRQLPEEGLKFMVYLQKENIIDESGMPKERFSAEFPKEGPSILRIQQVVRGDSAAYFCASSPLRLFNYGYTFGSGTRLTVV.

The chain links TRBV15 to TRBJ1-2; 7 nucleotides align to TRBD1. Unmatched junction bases numbered 9, after V lost 0 bases and J lost 5 bases. The CDR3 covers 16 residues. CDR1 LNHNV and CDR2 YYDKDF come from the germline V gene (reference sequence). Here the CDR3 DNA reads TGTGCCACCAGCAGAGATGGGGCCGACAGGGTATATGGCTACACCTTC. This sequence encodes CATSRDGADRVYGYTF.

This rearrangement joins TRBV3-1 (or the pseudogene TRBV3-2) to TRBJ2-2, with 8 bases identical to TRBD1. Per germline, CDR1 LGHDT and CDR2 YNNKEL (reference sequence). V was clipped by 1 base and J by 4 bases; unmatched bases: 5. The CDR3 consists of 16 residues. The CDR3 DNA follows: TGTGCCAGCAGCCAAGTCAGGGGGCCCAGCACCGGGGAGCTGTTTTTT. Translating gives CASSQVRGPSTGELFF.

J is TRBJ1-2 and V is TRBV6-1, with D possibly matching TRBD1 (5 bases). This CDR3 has 14 amino acids. V was cut by 1 base and J by 4 bases, with 10 bases left in between. Per the germline V gene, CDR1 is MNHNS and CDR2 is SASEGT. The CDR3 coding sequence is TGTGCCAGCAGTGAAGGAAAAGGGGTCTATGGCTACACCTTC. Its translation: CASSEGKGVYGYTF.

This chain connects TRBV19 to TRBJ2-2, with 12 bases lining up with TRBD2. Germline CDR1 LNHDA, CDR2 SQIVND (reference sequence). This CDR3 is built from 17 residues. V was clipped by 3 bases and J by 0 bases; unmatched bases: 2. In nucleotides, the CDR3 is TGTGCCAGTAGTATCCTAGCGGGGGGGACGAACACCGGGGAGCTGTTTTTT. Translation gives CASSILAGGTNTGELFF.

The V and J genes are TRBV7-9 and TRBJ1-2; 7 bases are a match to TRBD1. The CDR3 sequence is 15 residues long. Looked up from germline, CDR1 is SEHNR and CDR2 is FQNEAQ (reference sequence). The J segment lost 2 bases and the V segment lost 5 bases, leaving 8 bases of the junction unmatched. CDR3 DNA: TGTGCCAGCAGCCCCGGACAGGATTCCAACTATGGCTACACCTTC. It is translated as CASSPGQDSNYGYTF.

The rearrangement uses TRBV10-3 and TRBJ1-3, with 11 bases fitting TRBD1. The germline V gene encodes CDR1 ENHRY and CDR2 SYGVKD. V lost 2 bases, J lost 6 bases, and 6 bases stayed unmatched. The CDR3 spans 16 residues. The CDR3 spells CAISEPRTGGENTIYF. In DNA, the CDR3 is TGTGCCATCAGTGAGCCCCGGACAGGGGGCGAAAACACCATATATTTT.

The V gene is TRBV7-6, the J gene TRBJ2-2, with D perhaps matching TRBD1 (5 bases). Trimming pared 0 bases from V and 4 bases from J, leaving 6 bases between. Looked up from germline, CDR1 is SGHVS and CDR2 is FNYEAQ. This CDR3 has 14 amino acids. CDR3 in DNA: TGTGCCAGCAGCTTAGCCAGGGTCACCGGGGAGCTGTTTTTT. Its translation: CASSLARVTGELFF.

The chain couples TRBV4-1 to TRBJ2-3; D may be TRBD1 (5 bases). Trimming took 3 bases from V and 2 from J, leaving 9 bases between them. This CDR3 has 14 amino acids. The germline CDR1 and CDR2 sequences are MGHRA and YSYEKL. The CDR3 DNA is TGCGCCAGCAGCCAGGACACCCTCACAGATACGCAGTATTTT. It translates to CASSQDTLTDTQYF.

The chain carries TRBV4-1 and TRBJ2-5; 8 bases line up with TRBD2. CDR1 is MGHRA, CDR2 YSYEKL, per germline. The CDR3 runs 15 residues. J was trimmed by 0 bases and V by 4 bases; bases with no gene match: 4. The CDR3 reads CASSRGSGDQETQYF. DNA of the CDR3: TGCGCCAGCAGCCGGGGTAGCGGGGACCAAGAGACCCAGTACTTC.

The V gene is TRBV6-5, the J gene TRBJ2-5; D unresolved. CDR3 length: 12 residues. V was clipped by 6 bases and J by 5 bases, with 10 bases between them. Per the germline V gene, CDR1 is MNHEY and CDR2 is SVGAGI. The CDR3 nucleotides are TGTGCCAGCAGCGCGGTGGAGGAGACCCAGTACTTC. It translates to CASSAVEETQYF.

V is TRBV30 and J is TRBJ2-1; D may be TRBD1 (5 bases). Germline V CDR1 and CDR2: GTSNPN, SVGIG (reference sequence). V was cut by 1 base and J by 4 bases, with 8 bases left in between. There are 13 residues in the CDR3. The CDR3 coding sequence is TGTGCCTGGAGTGGGCCAGGGTACAATGAGCAGTTCTTC. As protein: CAWSGPGYNEQFF.